Shown below are 8 T cell receptor beta chains from a single sample sequenced in a study of T cell responses to AZD1222 COVID-19 vaccine. Sequencing was performed with immunoSEQ multiplex PCR; in TCRdb, only in-frame clones are kept and a portion is missing. Found here are 150,000 or so clones, more than 90% of them singletons; the top ten hold approximately 4.8%. Sequences were derived from peripheral blood, sampled on day 0 of AZD1222 vaccination. These receptors were taken from an adult in good health.

The genes are TRBV7-2 and TRBJ1-3; D ambiguous. V lost 1 base, J lost 0 bases, and 4 bases lay in between. CDR1 SGHTA and CDR2 FQGNSA come from the germline V gene. CDR3 size: 14 residues. This CDR3 is CASSLGSSGNTIYF. The CDR3 region has the DNA TGTGCCAGCAGCTTAGGCTCCTCTGGAAACACCATATATTTT.

This clone was detected once. The genes are TRBV28 and TRBJ1-1, with 7 positions matching TRBD1. The V segment lost 4 bases and the J segment 5 bases; nucleotides outside the gene matches: 4. Germline assignment: CDR1 MDHEN and CDR2 SYDVKM. The CDR3 totals 13 residues. The CDR3 nucleotides are TGTGCCAGCAGTTCTAACAGGGGTACTGAAGCTTTCTTT. The encoded protein is CASSSNRGTEAFF. The whole variable domain, filled in from reference TRBV28 and TRBJ1-1, reads DVKVTQSSRYLVKRTGEKVFLECVQDMDHENMFWYRQDPGLGLRLIYFSYDVKMKEKGDIPEGYSVSREKKERFSLILESASTNQTSMYLCASSSNRGTEAFFGQGTRLTVV.

The V gene is TRBV23-1, the J gene TRBJ2-1; TRBD2 aligns across 9 bases. TRBV23-1 is identified as an open reading frame with a role that is uncertain. This CDR3 region has 16 residues. V gave up 4 bases and J gave up 7 bases; unmatched junction bases: 11. CDR3 protein: CASSPTGTSRNNEQFF. Here the CDR3 DNA reads TGCGCCAGCAGTCCAACGGGGACTAGCCGAAATAATGAGCAGTTCTTC.

CDR3 residues: CASSDSVGTYNEQFF. CDR3 DNA sequence: TGTGCCAGCAGTGACTCTGTTGGAACCTACAATGAGCAGTTCTTC. The chain carries TRBV6-4 and TRBJ2-1; no clear D gene. V shed 0 bases and J shed 2 bases, with 8 bases lying between them. CDR3 size: 15 residues. Germline loops: CDR1 MRHNA, CDR2 SNTAGT.

The chain links TRBV6-5 to TRBJ2-7; 8 bases agree with TRBD2. Trimming cost V 8 bases and J 2 bases; bases outside gene matches: 5. The germline V gene has CDR1 MNHEY and CDR2 SVGAGI. This CDR3 is built from 13 residues. This CDR3 reads CASAGAGAYEQYF. DNA of the CDR3: TGTGCCAGCGCAGGAGCGGGGGCCTACGAGCAGTACTTC.

V gene TRBV5-1 combines with J gene TRBJ1-6, with a weak D call TRBD1 (6 bases). The CDR3 runs to 17 residues. V lost 4 bases, J lost 8 bases, and 22 bases lay in between. Germline CDR1 SGHRS, CDR2 YFSETQ. CDR3 loop: CASSPGQQGGFDSPLHF. As DNA, the CDR3 is TGCGCCAGCAGCCCGGGCCAACAGGGAGGTTTTGATTCACCCCTCCACTTT.

The chain uses TRBV3-1 (or the pseudogene TRBV3-2) and TRBJ2-2; TRBD2 aligns across 11 bases. Per germline, CDR1 LGHDT and CDR2 YNNKEL (reference sequence). CDR3 length: 16 amino acids. V shed 7 bases and J 5 bases; nucleotides not matched to a gene: 9. In DNA form, the CDR3 reads TGTGCCAGCATCTCGTCGCTAGCGGGAGGAACCGGGGAGCTGTTTTTT. Protein: CASISSLAGGTGELFF.

The chain has TRBV15 and TRBJ2-3; TRBD1 agrees at 8 bases. CDR1 and CDR2 from the germline V gene are LNHNV and YYDKDF (reference sequence). The CDR3 contains 17 residues. V was clipped by 1 base and J by 0 bases; unmatched bases: 6. The CDR3 DNA sequence: TGTGCCACCAGCAGAGGGCCCGGACAGGGCAGCACAGATACGCAGTATTTT. This sequence encodes CATSRGPGQGSTDTQYF. The full variable domain, rest sourced from reference TRBV15 and TRBJ2-3, is DAMVIQNPRYQVTQFGKPVTLSCSQTLNHNVMYWYQQKSSQAPKLLFHYYDKDFNNEADTPDNFQSRRPNTSFCFLDIRSPGLGDTAMYLCATSRGPGQGSTDTQYFGPGTRLTVL.